Given below is one T cell receptor beta chain in context. Its antigen is still unknown. The CDR3 runs 11 residues. V was shortened by 6 bases and J by 5 bases, with 7 bases between the two germline ends. This sample is drawn from a study of regulatory T cells in long-lasting Graves disease. Time point given: persistent/refractory GD, antithyroid drugs over 5 years with positive TRAb. Researchers made the TCR library from RNA that was extracted from PBMCs. Study-wide points: Persistent cases of Graves' showed reduced TCR diversity relative to newly diagnosed patients. Persistent cases favored TRBV28, TRBJ1-2 and TRBJ2-5. Accuracy was possibly reduced by small sample size.

Relying on iRepertoire HTBI primers and Arm-PCR of CDR3 regions, the team built TCR beta libraries. TCRdb re-analysed the multiplex PCR reads in MiXCR, keeping a single row per CDR3 protein. The data contain 700,000 or so distinct CDR3 sequences, around 30% of them seen just once; the ten biggest clones take up under 50%. V gene TRBV12-3 or TRBV12-4 combines with J gene TRBJ1-1, with D uncertain. The sample consisted of peripheral blood mononuclear cells (PBMCs), taken when the disease was refractory, from a patient treated with antithyroid drugs. This clonotype originated in a female donor with Graves disease. The chain's CDR3 is CASRGMTEAFF. The CDR3 nucleotides are TGTGCCAGCAGAGGTATGACTGAAGCTTTCTTT.